This TCR beta chain emerged from a study of blood T cell repertoires in COVID-19 (dated by TCRdb to about 2020). The study in broad terms: Samples covering the acute and convalescent phases of COVID-19 were provided by collaborators in the United States, Italy and Spain. The prospective study material was composed of cDNA or gDNA derived from T cells, B-cell-depleted T cells, or PBMCs. Deeply sampled blood TCRbeta repertoires from subjects exposed to, actively infected with, or recovered from COVID-19 were included in the dataset. The repertoires were released in a freely available public database meant as a resource for research on the immune response to SARS-CoV-2. Samples were obtained from the ongoing ImmuneRACE study (first 160 participants) and from 1,000 to 1,500 subjects provided by 6 global collaborators. The sample metadata nearly always contained a de-identified subject ID, COVID-19 status, age in years and sex. Where available, HLA class I and class II types were taken from metadata supplied by the sample provider and were not determined by assay-based typing.

Each collaborating institution followed its own protocols to collect whole blood in K2EDTA tubes. For TCRbeta analysis, collaborators shipped samples as frozen whole blood, isolated PBMCs, or DNA extracted from either of those sample types. As regards this clone: This clone's antigen is unknown. No base qualities exist here, and no much larger clone lies one base off it.

Overall study results and their limits: How much clinical and demographic metadata was included differed by source and by participant, and the metadata was provided uncurated.

TCRbeta CDR3 regions were amplified from genomic DNA using the immunoSEQ Assay, a bias-controlled multiplex PCR. In the paper's pipeline: The number of nucleated cells in each sample was estimated by amplification of reference gene primers within the assay. Sequence reads were collapsed and filtered to measure the absolute abundance of every unique TCRbeta CDR3 rearrangement. For each sample, productive Simpson clonality was calculated as the square root of Simpson's diversity index across productive rearrangements. This immuneACCESS table, as held by TCRdb, lists in-frame sequences with V and J called but not all clones. Of the missing ones, under half trace to an unresolved V gene in checked studies; the others have no known cause. V and J calls and clone size are given by that table; D and trimming were obtained from the DNA. Recorded for this sample are 50,000 or so clones; around 84% of them occurred a single time. The top ten hold roughly 2.7% of the sample.

V loses 6 bases, J loses 8 bases, and the germline ends lie 18 bases apart. Spanning cysteine to phenylalanine, the CDR3 consists of 14 amino acids. The read is trimmed to its CDR3 DNA, 42 bases read in frame from base 1. From a lookup of the germline V gene (reference sequence), CDR1 and CDR2 are SGHNT and YYREEE. Here the chain combines TRBV5-4 and TRBJ2-1; TRBD2 is a possible D gene, resting on 7 matching bases. What was sequenced was peripheral blood. The receptor was isolated from a man aged 45-65 years with acute or convalescent COVID-19. The DNA sequence is given as TGTGCCAGCATCCGAGGGGGGGGCTTGGATGAGCAGTTCTTC. It is translated as CASIRGGGLDEQFF.